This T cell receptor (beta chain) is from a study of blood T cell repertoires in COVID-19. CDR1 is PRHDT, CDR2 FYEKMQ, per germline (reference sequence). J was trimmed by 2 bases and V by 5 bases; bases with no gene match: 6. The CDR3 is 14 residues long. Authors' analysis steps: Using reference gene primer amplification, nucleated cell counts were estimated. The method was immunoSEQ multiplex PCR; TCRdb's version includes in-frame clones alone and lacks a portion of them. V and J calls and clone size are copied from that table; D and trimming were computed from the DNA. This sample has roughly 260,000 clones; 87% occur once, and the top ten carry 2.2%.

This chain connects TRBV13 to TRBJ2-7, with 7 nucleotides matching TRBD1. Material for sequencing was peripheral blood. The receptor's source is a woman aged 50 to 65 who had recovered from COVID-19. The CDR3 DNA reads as TGTGCCAGCAGCGACAGGGCACGACCCTACGAGCAGTACTTC. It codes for CASSDRARPYEQYF.